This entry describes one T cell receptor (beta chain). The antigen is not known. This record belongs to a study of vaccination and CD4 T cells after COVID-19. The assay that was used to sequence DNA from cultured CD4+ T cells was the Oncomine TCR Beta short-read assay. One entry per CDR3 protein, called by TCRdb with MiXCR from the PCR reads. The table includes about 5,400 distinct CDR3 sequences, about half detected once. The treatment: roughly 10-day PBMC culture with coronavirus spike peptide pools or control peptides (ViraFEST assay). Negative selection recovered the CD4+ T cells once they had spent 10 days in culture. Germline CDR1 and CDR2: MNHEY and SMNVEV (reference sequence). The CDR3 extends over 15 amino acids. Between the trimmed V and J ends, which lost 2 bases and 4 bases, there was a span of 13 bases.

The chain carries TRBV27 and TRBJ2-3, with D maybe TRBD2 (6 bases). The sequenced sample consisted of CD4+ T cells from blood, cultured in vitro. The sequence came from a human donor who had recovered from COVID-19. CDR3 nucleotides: TGTGCCAGCAGTTTAATGGGGGGTTTAGCAGATACGCAGTATTTT. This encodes CASSLMGGLADTQYF.